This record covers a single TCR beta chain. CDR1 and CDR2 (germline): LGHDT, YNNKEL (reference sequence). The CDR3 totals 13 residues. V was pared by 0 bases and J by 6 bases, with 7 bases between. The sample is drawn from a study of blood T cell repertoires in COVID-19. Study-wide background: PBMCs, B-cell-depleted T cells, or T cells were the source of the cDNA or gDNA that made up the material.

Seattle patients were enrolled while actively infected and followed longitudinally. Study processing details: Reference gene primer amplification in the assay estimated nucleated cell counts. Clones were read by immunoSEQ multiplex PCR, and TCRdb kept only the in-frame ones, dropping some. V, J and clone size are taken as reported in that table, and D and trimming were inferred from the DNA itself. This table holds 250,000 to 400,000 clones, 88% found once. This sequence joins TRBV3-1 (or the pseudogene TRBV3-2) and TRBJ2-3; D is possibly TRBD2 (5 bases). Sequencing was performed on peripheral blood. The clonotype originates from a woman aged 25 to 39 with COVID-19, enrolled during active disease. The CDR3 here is CASSQEVADTQYF. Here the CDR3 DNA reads TGTGCCAGCAGCCAAGAGGTAGCGGATACGCAGTATTTT.